The clone carrying this TCR beta chain was observed a handful of times. Its antigen is still unknown. This sample was included in a study of T cells in Graves' hyperthyroidism and ophthalmopathy. Study results and caveats: Stable hyperthyroidism was separated from ophthalmopathy by a model based on 13 V-J features. Expanded thyroid clonotypes (above 0.001) were mostly also found in blood.

RNA transcripts gave rise to amplified TCR beta CDR3 regions. The study used the HTBI primer set for a first-round RT-PCR of the TCR CDR3. TCRdb recomputed calls from the multiplex PCR reads with MiXCR, one row per CDR3 protein. The data hold under 750,000 distinct CDR3 sequences, with around a sixth observed a single time. V lost 5 bases and J lost 2, with 12 bases in between. CDR1 and CDR2 from the germline V gene are SEHNR and FQNEAQ (reference sequence). The CDR3 is 14 amino acids. Exclusion criteria comprised uncontrolled infection, other autoimmune disease, pregnancy or lactation. This blood was taken when hyperthyroidism was first diagnosed, before any ophthalmopathy symptoms existed.

The source is a woman aged 45-60 years with Graves' hyperthyroidism that later progressed to Graves' ophthalmopathy. The genes are TRBV7-9 and TRBJ2-5, with D hard to call. The material sequenced was blood. This chain's CDR3 is CASSPPGVQETQYF. The CDR3 region has the DNA TGTGCCAGCAGCCCACCAGGAGTACAAGAGACCCAGTACTTC.